This TCR beta chain derives from a study of regulatory T cells in long-lasting Graves disease. The time point denotes: newly diagnosed GD, antithyroid drugs for less than 3 months. PBMC-extracted RNA yielded the TCR library. Arm-PCR of CDR3 regions with iRepertoire HTBI primers generated TCR beta libraries. TCRdb redid the calling of the multiplex PCR reads with MiXCR, one entry per CDR3 protein. The table lists 300,000 to 400,000 distinct CDR3 sequences, over 15% of them singletons, with roughly 29% in the top ten. CDR1 and CDR2 from the germline V gene are GTSNPN and SVGIG (reference sequence). This CDR3 spans 13 amino acids. Deletions cut 2 bases from V and 4 bases from J, with 12 bases between. Another study also made use of these data, one on T cells in Graves' hyperthyroidism and ophthalmopathy.

The sample was peripheral blood mononuclear cells (PBMCs), taken at new diagnosis, from a patient treated with antithyroid drugs. The V gene is TRBV30, the J gene TRBJ2-7; D remains unclear. This receptor was obtained from a man between 35 and 55 years old with Graves disease. The CDR3 coding sequence is TGTGCCTGGAGTCTTAAAGGCCGGTACGAGCAGTACTTC. Its translation is CAWSLKGRYEQYF.